Sequencing of this T cell receptor beta chain was carried out in a study of blood T cell repertoires in COVID-19. The overall study: Samples of COVID-19 (acute and convalescent) were obtained from the United States, Italy and Spain. PBMCs, B-cell-depleted T cells, or T cells provided the cDNA or gDNA that made up the material.

Methods used by the authors: It was from reference gene primer amplification that nucleated cell counts were estimated. Libraries were prepared by immunoSEQ multiplex PCR; TCRdb keeps only in-frame clonotypes and omits some of them. V and J calls plus clone size are reproduced from that table; the DNA served to infer D and trimming. The sample contains 140,000 or so clones, approximately 86% of which appear only once. The CDR3 length is 15 residues. After removal of 6 bases from V and 7 bases from J, the junction contained 6 bases not matched to a gene. Looked up from germline, CDR1 is MRHNA and CDR2 is SNTAGT.

The clonotype comes from a human donor in a cohort sampled during active COVID-19. The sample taken for sequencing was peripheral blood. J is TRBJ2-2 and V is TRBV6-4; 12 nucleotides match TRBD2. The DNA of the CDR3 is TGTGCCAGCAGCGAGACTAGCGGGAGTGTCGGGGAGCTGTTTTTT. It translates to CASSETSGSVGELFF.